This T cell receptor (beta chain) stems from a study of PD-1 blockade in classical Hodgkin lymphoma. Study-level background: Patients got intravenous nivolumab 3 mg/kg every 2 weeks. Overall study findings and caveats: Baseline diversity in complete responders resembled that of newly diagnosed patients.

Comments on this clone: Its antigen is unknown.

The CDR3 covers 13 residues. The germline CDR1 and CDR2 sequences are MNHEY and SMNVEV (reference sequence). The V gene end was trimmed by 8 bases and the J gene end by 2 bases; junction bases not matched to a gene: 4. The protocol was immunoSEQ multiplex PCR, while the TCRdb copy is restricted to in-frame clones and leaves out a portion. The repertoire holds 95,000 to 100,000 clones, with 85% to 90% as singletons. Exposure to brentuximab vedotin varied, and each patient had relapsed following autologous stem cell transplantation. The sequences come from peripheral blood mononuclear cells (PBMCs), collected before the second cycle of nivolumab. The receptor was isolated from a human donor with classical Hodgkin lymphoma. This sequence joins TRBV27 and TRBJ1-2, with TRBD1 identical over 8 bases. As DNA, the CDR3 is TGTGCCAGCCGCTACAGGGGGAACTATGGCTACACCTTC. Its translation is CASRYRGNYGYTF.